The clone carrying this T cell receptor (beta chain) showed up just a few times. The CDR3 consists of 14 residues. V shed 7 bases and J shed 9 bases, with 19 bases lying between them. The sample comes from a study of T-cell reconstitution after alpha-beta-depleted transplantation in children. Library preparation (for TCRbeta) was performed with unique molecular identifiers. Each CDR3 protein is one row after TCRdb ran MiXCR on the PCR reads. This sample carries about 350,000 distinct CDR3 sequences, 10% to 15% of them seen once, and the ten largest clones take around 4.1%. The chain combines TRBV12-3 or TRBV12-4 with TRBJ1-5, with D possibly TRBD1 on 6 matching bases. The material sequenced was PBMCs, taken from the stem cell graft. The receptor was isolated from a human donor who donated a stem cell graft to a child with Fanconi anemia. In nucleotides, the CDR3 is TGTGCCAGCACCTTGGACAGTGGATTGGGGCCCCAGCATTTT. Protein product: CASTLDSGLGPQHF.